Following are 5 T cell receptor beta chains from one sample sequenced in a study of T cells in Graves' hyperthyroidism and ophthalmopathy (dated by TCRdb to between 2018 and 2021). The library was generated by multiplex PCR. The listed sequencing device is Illumina HiSeq 2000. The TCR beta CDR3 regions were amplified from RNA transcripts. For the first round of RT-PCR on the TCR CDR3, the HTBI primer set was used together with the Qiagen OneStep RT-PCR kit. TCRdb reprocessed the public reads (quality trimming at Q25 with fastp, clone calling with MiXCR) and kept in-frame beta chains. CDR3 protein duplicates are merged, each entry listing the most common genes and DNA. Counted in this sample were nearly 600,000 distinct CDR3 sequences; approximately 13% of them appeared once. Together, the top ten hold under 7% of the sample. Sequencing was performed on blood. Receptors were obtained from a woman aged 25 to 39 with Graves' hyperthyroidism that later progressed to Graves' ophthalmopathy.

This clonotype has more than one count but fewer than ten. The chain has TRBV19 and TRBJ2-4, with 7 nucleotides matching TRBD1. Germline-derived CDR1 and CDR2 are LNHDA and SQIVND (reference sequence). The length of the CDR3 is 18 residues. J lost 0 bases, V lost 5 bases, and 13 bases had no gene match. CDR3 sequence reads: CASSSPGTDIIAKNIQYF. The CDR3 nucleotides are TGTGCCAGTAGTTCTCCCGGGACAGATATTATAGCCAAAAACATTCAGTACTTC.

The rearrangement joins TRBV7-2 to TRBJ2-5; D may be TRBD2 (6 bases). The length of the CDR3 is 15 residues. Trimming shortened V by 5 bases and J by 2 bases, and 15 bases separated the two germline ends. Germline V gene data show CDR1 as SGHTA and CDR2 as FQGNSA. The CDR3 here is CASSRLSGGQETQYF. The CDR3 DNA is TGTGCCAGCAGCCGTCTCTCTGGGGGGCAAGAGACCCAGTACTTC.

This clonotype was seen repeatedly, ten times or more. V is TRBV20-1 and J is TRBJ1-2, with no clear D. The V end lost 6 bases, the J end lost 4 bases, and 18 bases lay between the germline ends. This CDR3 has 14 residues. Per germline, CDR1 DFQATT and CDR2 SNEGSKA (reference sequence). The CDR3 here is CSAPYRQLIYGYTF. The DNA of the CDR3 is TGCAGTGCCCCTTATCGGCAGCTAATCTATGGCTACACCTTC.

Ten or more counts support this clonotype. The V call is TRBV7-3, the J call TRBJ2-1; 8 positions agree with TRBD2. The CDR3 has 15 amino acids. J lost 6 bases, V lost 5 bases, and 9 bases had no gene match. Germline assignment: CDR1 SGHTA and CDR2 FQGTGA. CDR3 in DNA: TGTGCCAGCAGCCCCGGGGGAAGCGGGAGCAATGAGCAGTTCTTC. Amino acids: CASSPGGSGSNEQFF.

The chain joins TRBV30 to TRBJ2-7; D ambiguous. The CDR3 covers 13 residues. V lost 1 base and J lost 0, with 7 bases in between. Germline assignment: CDR1 GTSNPN and CDR2 SVGIG (reference sequence). The CDR3 loop reads CAWSGPNSYEQYF. CDR3 coding DNA: TGTGCCTGGAGTGGCCCGAACTCCTACGAGCAGTACTTC.